A selection of T cell receptor beta chains follows, all from one sample in a study of blood T cell repertoires in COVID-19. The method was immunoSEQ multiplex PCR; TCRdb's version includes in-frame clones alone and lacks a portion of them. The table records 95,000 to 100,000 clones, roughly nine tenths of them present only once. The sample consisted of peripheral blood. These receptor sequences come from a man aged 45-65 years with acute or convalescent COVID-19. CDR3s include the opening cysteine and the closing phenylalanine or tryptophan. D genes are given only for firm matches. Clone size is given for some rows only: seen once, a few or many times, or a class if the clone is expanded.

clone_size	cdr3_length	v_call	d_call	j_call	cdr3_nt	cdr3_aa
-	12	TRBV30	-	TRBJ2-7	TGTGCCTGGAGCCGACAGAGTTACGAGCAGTACTTC	CAWSRQSYEQYF
-	14	TRBV19	TRBD1	TRBJ2-7	TGTGCCAGTAGTATAACAGGGGGCTTCTACGAGCAGTACTTC	CASSITGGFYEQYF
-	16	TRBV10-3	-	TRBJ2-2	TGTGCCATCAGAGGAGACAGGAGTACGAACACCGGGGAGCTGTTTTTT	CAIRGDRSTNTGELFF
-	15	TRBV10-3	-	TRBJ1-2	TGTGCCATCAGTGACGTCAGGGGTGGGAACTATGGCTACACCTTC	CAISDVRGGNYGYTF
-	12	TRBV28	-	TRBJ2-7	TGTGCCAGCAGTTTTGGGACATACGAGCAGTACTTC	CASSFGTYEQYF
-	17	TRBV11-2	TRBD2	TRBJ2-3	TGTGCCAGCAGCTCCCAGACTAGCGGGGGTGGATCGGGTACGCAGTATTTT	CASSSQTSGGGSGTQYF
-	17	TRBV4-2	TRBD2	TRBJ2-7	TGTGCCAGCAGCCAAGATCACCCAGCGGGGGCTGCCTACGAGCAGTACTTC	CASSQDHPAGAAYEQYF
-	16	TRBV18	TRBD1	TRBJ1-3	TGTGCCAGCTCACCGGACAGGGGCCACTCTGGAAACACCATATATTTT	CASSPDRGHSGNTIYF
-	13	TRBV9	-	TRBJ2-7	TGTGCCAGCAGCCCCCCCGGTCGGTACGAGCAGTACTTC	CASSPPGRYEQYF
-	15	TRBV9	-	TRBJ2-5	TGTGCCAGCAGCGTAGGGGCAGGGCAAGGAGAGACCCAGTACTTC	CASSVGAGQGETQYF
-	16	TRBV5-1	-	TRBJ1-2	TGCGTCAGCAGCTTGAGGGGGACCGACACTCCTTATGGCTACACCTTC	CVSSLRGTDTPYGYTF
-	13	TRBV5-1	-	TRBJ1-2	TGCGCCAGCAGCTTGGGGGGCGACTATGGCTACACCTTC	CASSLGGDYGYTF
-	14	TRBV6-5	-	TRBJ2-2	TGTGCCAGCAGGGTTTCAGGGGTCCCCGGGGAGCTGTTTTTT	CASRVSGVPGELFF
few	16	TRBV3-1/TRBV3-2	-	TRBJ2-4	TGTGCCAGCAGCCCCCTTCCCAATGACTACCTAAACATTCAGTACTTC	CASSPLPNDYLNIQYF
-	16	TRBV19	-	TRBJ1-2	TGTGCCAGTAGGGAGCCTTCCGGGACACCTCATTATGGCTACACCTTC	CASREPSGTPHYGYTF
-	19	TRBV3-1/TRBV3-2	TRBD1	TRBJ1-1	TGTGCCAGCAGCGCACGGGACAGGGGGCCCCGGGTGCTTAACACTGAAGCTTTCTTT	CASSARDRGPRVLNTEAFF
-	16	TRBV5-4	TRBD1	TRBJ2-7	TGTGCCAGCAGCTTGCGCGACAGGGAGTTTTCCTACGAGCAGTACTTC	CASSLRDREFSYEQYF
-	14	TRBV5-1	-	TRBJ2-1	TGCGCCAGCACCCAGGGCGGGGTTGACAATGAGCAGTTCTTC	CASTQGGVDNEQFF
-	16	TRBV7-9	TRBD1	TRBJ2-5	TGTGCCAGCAGCTTGCCTGGACAGGGCCGACAAGAGACCCAGTACTTC	CASSLPGQGRQETQYF
-	12	TRBV7-2	-	TRBJ1-1	TGTGCCAGCAGACCCGGGAGCATAGAAGCTTTCTTT	CASRPGSIEAFF
-	17	TRBV5-6	TRBD1	TRBJ1-1	TGTGCCAGCAGCTTGGTCGGGACAGGGACGATGAACACTGAAGCTTTCTTT	CASSLVGTGTMNTEAFF
-	15	TRBV27	TRBD1	TRBJ2-1	TGTGCCAGCAGAAAAGGTGGGACAGGGGGCAATGAGCAGTTCTTC	CASRKGGTGGNEQFF
-	12	TRBV30	TRBD1	TRBJ2-7	TGTGCTTTGGCAGGGGGCCCCTACGAGCAGTACTTC	CALAGGPYEQYF
-	16	TRBV7-9	TRBD1	TRBJ2-2	TGTGCCAGCAGCCCGCCGGGACAGGGGTACACCGGGGAGCTGTTTTTT	CASSPPGQGYTGELFF
-	14	TRBV10-1	-	TRBJ1-1	TGCGCCAGCAGCGAACCGGGACAGAACACTGAAGCTTTCTTT	CASSEPGQNTEAFF
-	20	TRBV4-1	TRBD2	TRBJ2-3	TGCGCCAGCAGCCAAGATAAGGGACTAGCGGGGGGTGCTAGCACAGATACGCAGTATTTT	CASSQDKGLAGGASTDTQYF
-	15	TRBV6-5	TRBD1	TRBJ1-4	TGTGCCAGCAGTTTCCGGACAGGGGCTAATGAAAAACTGTTTTTT	CASSFRTGANEKLFF
once	15	TRBV11-3	-	TRBJ2-7	TGTGCCAGCAGCTTTAAAACGGGACATGCATACGAGCAGTACTTC	CASSFKTGHAYEQYF
-	15	TRBV7-8	TRBD1	TRBJ1-3	TGTGCCAGCAGCTTGGACGGGACAGGGATGGACACCATATATTTT	CASSLDGTGMDTIYF
-	14	TRBV20-1	-	TRBJ2-7	TGCAGTGCTAGTTCGGGATCCTACTCCTACGAGCAGTACTTC	CSASSGSYSYEQYF
-	13	TRBV27	-	TRBJ1-6	TGTGCCACCAGCACAGGGTGGGATTCACCCCTCCACTTT	CATSTGWDSPLHF
-	14	TRBV6-2/TRBV6-3	-	TRBJ1-1	TGTGCCAGCAGTCTCGCGGGGATGAACACTGAAGCTTTCTTT	CASSLAGMNTEAFF
-	14	TRBV27	TRBD1	TRBJ1-4	TGTGCCAGCAGTAACCGACAGGGGGTACGAAAACTGTTTTTT	CASSNRQGVRKLFF
-	12	TRBV29-1	-	TRBJ2-1	TGCAGCGTTGCGCCCCAGGGGGGTGAGCAGTTCTTC	CSVAPQGGEQFF
-	14	TRBV19	-	TRBJ2-7	TGTGCCAGTAGTAGACGACACCAACCTATGATCCAGTACTTC	CASSRRHQPMIQYF
-	13	TRBV7-2	-	TRBJ2-7	TGTGCCAGCAGCTCGGGTTTGGTCTACGAGCAGTACTTC	CASSSGLVYEQYF
-	17	TRBV7-9	TRBD1	TRBJ2-1	TGTGCCAGCAGCTTAGCCCCGGGACAGGGACCCACTAATGAGCAGTTCTTC	CASSLAPGQGPTNEQFF
-	13	TRBV6-2/TRBV6-3	-	TRBJ2-7	TGTGCCAGCAGCGCGGGGAGCGTGTACGAGCAGTACTTC	CASSAGSVYEQYF
-	16	TRBV7-9	-	TRBJ1-2	TGTGCCAGCAGCTTAGCCCAGGGTAGGATTCCCTATGGCTACACCTTC	CASSLAQGRIPYGYTF
-	15	TRBV28	-	TRBJ2-7	TGTGCCAGCAGCCGGGGTGGGACTGGGACCTACGAGCAGTACTTC	CASSRGGTGTYEQYF
-	17	TRBV4-2	TRBD2	TRBJ2-7	TGTGCCAGCAGCCAAGTTTCCAGCGGGGGGCCAGGGGACGAGCAGTACTTC	CASSQVSSGGPGDEQYF
-	15	TRBV9	-	TRBJ2-1	TGTGCCAGCAGCGTAGGCCGTTTAACGGGGAATGAGCAGTTCTTC	CASSVGRLTGNEQFF
-	14	TRBV7-9	-	TRBJ1-2	TGTGCCAGCAGCCCTTCGACAGGTCTGTATGGCTACACCTTC	CASSPSTGLYGYTF
-	13	TRBV4-3	-	TRBJ1-1	TGCGCCAGCAGTTCAGGGATGGGGACTGAAGCTTTCTTT	CASSSGMGTEAFF
-	14	TRBV7-2	TRBD1	TRBJ1-4	TGTGCCAGCAGCGCTAGACAGGGTCGGGAAAAACTGTTTTTT	CASSARQGREKLFF
-	16	TRBV18	-	TRBJ1-4	TGTGCCAGCTCACCAAAGCCCACAGCAACTAATGAAAAACTGTTTTTT	CASSPKPTATNEKLFF
-	15	TRBV5-1	-	TRBJ1-4	TGCGCCAGCAGCAACGGGGGATCAACTAATGAAAAACTGTTTTTT	CASSNGGSTNEKLFF
-	13	TRBV29-1	-	TRBJ1-3	TGCAGCGTTGCCTCGTCCTCTGGAAACACCATATATTTT	CSVASSSGNTIYF
-	13	TRBV6-5	-	TRBJ1-2	TGTGCCAGCAGTCCTGACAGAAACTATGGCTACACCTTC	CASSPDRNYGYTF
-	15	TRBV7-9	-	TRBJ2-2	TGTGCCAGCAGCTTAACAGGGCACGGCACCGGGGAGCTGTTTTTT	CASSLTGHGTGELFF
-	13	TRBV4-3	-	TRBJ2-3	TGCGCCAGCAGCCCCCAAATCGAGCGAGAGCAGTATTTT	CASSPQIEREQYF
-	13	TRBV11-2	TRBD2	TRBJ2-1	TGTGCCAGCAGCTTGGGACTAGCGGGGTCAGGCCTCTTC	CASSLGLAGSGLF
-	14	TRBV3-1/TRBV3-2	TRBD1	TRBJ1-4	TGTGCCAGCAGCTTCAGACAGGGTAATGAAAAACTGTTTTTT	CASSFRQGNEKLFF
few	14	TRBV13	TRBD1	TRBJ1-4	TGTGCCAGCAGCTACAGGGGCACTAATGAAAAACTGTTTTTT	CASSYRGTNEKLFF
once	13	TRBV6-4	-	TRBJ2-2	TGTGCCACCTACCCCAACGGCGACTGGGAGCTGTTTTTT	CATYPNGDWELFF
-	13	TRBV11-2	-	TRBJ1-2	TGTGCCAGCAGCCCCCCCGGGAGAGGTGGCTACACCTTC	CASSPPGRGGYTF
-	15	TRBV5-1	-	TRBJ2-2	TGCGCCAGCAGCCGCGAACCGGGGAAGGGCGGGGAGCTGTTTTTT	CASSREPGKGGELFF
-	13	TRBV9	TRBD1	TRBJ1-2	TGTGCCAGCAGCCCCGGGACAGGGTCTGGCTACACCTTC	CASSPGTGSGYTF
-	13	TRBV10-1	-	TRBJ2-2	TGCGCCAGCAGTGAACAGTACACCGGGGAGCTGTTTTTT	CASSEQYTGELFF